The T cell receptor beta chain under discussion was sequenced for a study of regulatory T cells in long-lasting Graves disease. As concerns this clonotype: Its cognate antigen is unknown.

Time point in this sample: persistent/refractory GD, antithyroid drugs over 5 years with positive TRAb. Researchers made the TCR library from RNA that was extracted from PBMCs. Study observations and caveats: Persistent disease was associated with favored TRBV28 usage and with favored use of TRBJ1-2 and TRBJ2-5. TCR diversity in persistent Graves' patients was below that of newly diagnosed ones.

The germline CDR1 and CDR2 sequences are ENHRY and SYGVKD. The CDR3 loop spans 13 amino acids. The J segment lost 0 bases and the V segment lost 8 bases, leaving 2 bases of the junction unmatched. Researchers made TCR beta libraries by using iRepertoire HTBI primers and running Arm-PCR on CDR3 regions. Each CDR3 protein is one row after TCRdb ran MiXCR on the multiplex PCR reads. The sample records hundreds of thousands of distinct CDR3 sequences, approximately 29% being singletons. This clonotype was sampled from a female donor with Graves disease. This chain connects TRBV10-3 to TRBJ1-2; 8 bases map to TRBD1. The sample in question was peripheral blood mononuclear cells (PBMCs), obtained when the disease was refractory, from a patient treated with antithyroid drugs. The CDR3 sequence is CAIGQGANYGYTF. In nucleotides, the CDR3 is TGTGCCATCGGACAGGGAGCTAACTATGGCTACACCTTC.